This T cell receptor (beta chain) emerged from a study of blood T cell repertoires in COVID-19. In germline, CDR1 is SGHNT, CDR2 YYREEE (reference sequence). This CDR3 has 15 residues. V shed 3 bases and J shed 1 base, with 10 bases lying between them. Source study methods: Nucleated cell counts were estimated from reference gene primer amplification. Only in-frame clones appear in the TCRdb table, and some are missing; sequencing was by immunoSEQ multiplex PCR. The V and J calls and clone size are taken from that table; D and trimming were inferred from the DNA. The data hold about 160,000 clones, with approximately 84% observed a single time. Cohort allocation depended upon clinical history that participants reported.

This rearrangement joins TRBV5-4 to TRBJ2-2; perhaps TRBD1 as D (5 bases). The sequence derives from a woman aged 40 to 55 with acute COVID-19. Material for sequencing was PBMCs or T cells enriched from blood (not recorded which). CDR3 residues: CASSSREGNTGELFF. CDR3 nucleotide sequence: TGTGCCAGCAGCTCCAGGGAAGGGAACACCGGGGAGCTGTTTTTT. Filled out from reference TRBV5-4 and TRBJ2-2, the complete variable domain reads ETGVTQSPTHLIKTRGQQVTLRCSSQSGHNTVSWYQQALGQGPQFIFQYYREEENGRGNFPPRFSGLQFPNYSSELNVNALELDDSALYLCASSSREGNTGELFFGEGSRLTVL.